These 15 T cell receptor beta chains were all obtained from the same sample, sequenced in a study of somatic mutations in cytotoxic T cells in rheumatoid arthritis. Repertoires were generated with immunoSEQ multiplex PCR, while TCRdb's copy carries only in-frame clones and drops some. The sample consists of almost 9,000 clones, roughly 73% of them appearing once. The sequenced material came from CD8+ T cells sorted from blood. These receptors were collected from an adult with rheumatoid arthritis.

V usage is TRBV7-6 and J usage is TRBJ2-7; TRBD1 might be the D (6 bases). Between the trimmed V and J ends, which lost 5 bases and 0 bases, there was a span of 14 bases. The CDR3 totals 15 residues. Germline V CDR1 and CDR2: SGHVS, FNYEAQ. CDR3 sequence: CASSGSRDNSYEQYF. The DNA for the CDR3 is TGTGCCAGCAGCGGGAGCCGGGACAACTCCTACGAGCAGTACTTC.

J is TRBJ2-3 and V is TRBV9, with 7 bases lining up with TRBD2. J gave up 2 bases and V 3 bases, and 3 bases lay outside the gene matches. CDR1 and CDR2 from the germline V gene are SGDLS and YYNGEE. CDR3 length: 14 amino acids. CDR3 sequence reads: CASSGSGNTDTQYF. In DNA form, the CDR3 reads TGTGCCAGCAGCGGAAGCGGGAACACAGATACGCAGTATTTT.

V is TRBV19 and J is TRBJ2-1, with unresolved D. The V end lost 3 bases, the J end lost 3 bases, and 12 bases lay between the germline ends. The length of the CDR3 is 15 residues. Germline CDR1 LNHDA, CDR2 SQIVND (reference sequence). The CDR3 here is CASSISRVVYNEQFF. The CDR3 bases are TGTGCCAGTAGTATTTCTAGAGTTGTCTACAATGAGCAGTTCTTC.

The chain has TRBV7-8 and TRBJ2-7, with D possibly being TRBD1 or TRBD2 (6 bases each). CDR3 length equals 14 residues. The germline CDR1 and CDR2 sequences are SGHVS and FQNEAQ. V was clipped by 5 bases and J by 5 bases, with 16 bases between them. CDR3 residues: CASSLVGGQNEQYF. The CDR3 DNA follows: TGTGCCAGCAGCCTCGTGGGGGGACAAAACGAGCAGTACTTC.

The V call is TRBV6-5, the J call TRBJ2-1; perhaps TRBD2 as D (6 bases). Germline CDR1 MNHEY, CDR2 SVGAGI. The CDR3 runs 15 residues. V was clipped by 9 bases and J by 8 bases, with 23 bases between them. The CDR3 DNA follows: TGTGCCAGTGGGGAAACGGGACTCGGGTTCGATGAGCAGTTCTTC. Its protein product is CASGETGLGFDEQFF.

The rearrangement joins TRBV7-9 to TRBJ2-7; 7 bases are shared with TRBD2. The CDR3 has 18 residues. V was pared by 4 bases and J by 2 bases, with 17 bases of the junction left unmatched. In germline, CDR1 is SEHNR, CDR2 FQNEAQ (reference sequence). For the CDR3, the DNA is TGTGCCAGCAGCTCGCCTTTCGGGATAGCGGGCGCAACCTACGAGCAGTACTTC. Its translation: CASSSPFGIAGATYEQYF.

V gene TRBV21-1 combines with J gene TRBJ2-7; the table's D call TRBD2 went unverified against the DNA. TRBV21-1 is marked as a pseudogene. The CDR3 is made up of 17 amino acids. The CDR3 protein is CASSPPREAGGAYEQYV. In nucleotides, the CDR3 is TGTGCCAGCAGCCCCCCTCGAGAAGCGGGGGGAGCCTACGAGCAGTACGTC.

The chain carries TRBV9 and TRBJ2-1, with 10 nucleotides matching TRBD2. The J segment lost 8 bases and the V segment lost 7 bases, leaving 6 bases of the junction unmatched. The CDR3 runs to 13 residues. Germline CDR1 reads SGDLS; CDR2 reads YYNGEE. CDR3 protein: CASGLAGEDEQFF. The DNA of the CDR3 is TGTGCCAGCGGCCTAGCGGGAGAAGATGAGCAGTTCTTC.

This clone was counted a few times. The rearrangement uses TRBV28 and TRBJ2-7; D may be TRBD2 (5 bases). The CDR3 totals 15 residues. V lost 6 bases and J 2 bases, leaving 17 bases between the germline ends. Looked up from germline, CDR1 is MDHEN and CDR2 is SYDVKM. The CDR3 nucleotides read TGTGCCAGCAGGCCTAGGCTAGCCTCTCCCTACGAGCAGTACGTC. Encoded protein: CASRPRLASPYEQYV.

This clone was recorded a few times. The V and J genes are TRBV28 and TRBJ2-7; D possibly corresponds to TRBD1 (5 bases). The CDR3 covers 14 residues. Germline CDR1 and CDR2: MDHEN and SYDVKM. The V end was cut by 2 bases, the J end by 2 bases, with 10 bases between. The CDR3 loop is CASSLRGRTYEQYF. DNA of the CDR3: TGTGCCAGCAGTTTAAGGGGCCGAACCTACGAGCAGTACTTC.

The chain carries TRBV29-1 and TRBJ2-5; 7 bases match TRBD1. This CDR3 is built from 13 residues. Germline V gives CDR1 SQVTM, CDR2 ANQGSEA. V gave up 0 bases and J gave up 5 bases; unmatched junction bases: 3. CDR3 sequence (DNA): TGCAGCGTTGAAGAAGGGGGCCGGGAGACCCAGTACTTC. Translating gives CSVEEGGRETQYF.

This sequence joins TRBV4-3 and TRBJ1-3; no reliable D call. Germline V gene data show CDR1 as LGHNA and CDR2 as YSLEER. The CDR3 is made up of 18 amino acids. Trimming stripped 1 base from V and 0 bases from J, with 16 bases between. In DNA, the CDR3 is TGCGCCAGCAGCCAAGGGTTAAATCAGGCTGTCTCTGGAAACACCATATATTTT. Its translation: CASSQGLNQAVSGNTIYF.

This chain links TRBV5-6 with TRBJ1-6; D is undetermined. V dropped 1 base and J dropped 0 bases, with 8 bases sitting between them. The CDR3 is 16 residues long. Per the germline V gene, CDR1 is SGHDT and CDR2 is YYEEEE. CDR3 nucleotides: TGTGCCAGCAGCTTGATCCGTGGCTCCTATAATTCACCCCTCCACTTT. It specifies CASSLIRGSYNSPLHF.

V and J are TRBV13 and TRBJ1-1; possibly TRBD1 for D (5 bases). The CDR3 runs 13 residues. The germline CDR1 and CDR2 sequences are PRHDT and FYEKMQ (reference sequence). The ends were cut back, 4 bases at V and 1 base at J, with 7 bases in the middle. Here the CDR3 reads CASSSGGNTEAFF. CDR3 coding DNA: TGTGCCAGCAGCTCGGGGGGGAACACTGAAGCTTTCTTT.

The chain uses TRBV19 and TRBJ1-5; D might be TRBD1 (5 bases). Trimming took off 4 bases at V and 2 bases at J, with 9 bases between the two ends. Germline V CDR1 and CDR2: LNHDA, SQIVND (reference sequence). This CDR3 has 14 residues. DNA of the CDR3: TGTGCCAGTAGTAAGGGAGGGGGCAATCAGCCCCAGCATTTT. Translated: CASSKGGGNQPQHF.